These 17 T cell receptor beta chains were all obtained from the same sample, sequenced in a study of cytomegalovirus exposure and HLA in healthy donors. PCR involved 60 Vbeta and 13 Jbeta primers. TCRdb's copy holds only in-frame clones and misses some; the assay was immunoSEQ multiplex PCR. The sample shows about 220,000 clones, 75% to 90% of them seen only once. Sequenced: PBMCs. Receptors originate from a boy younger than 10 in good health and CMV-seronegative.

The V and J genes are TRBV5-4 and TRBJ2-5; D perhaps matches TRBD2 (6 bases). The assigned J gene may be wrong: the sequence end matches TRBJ2-7 better. This CDR3 has 15 amino acids. Germline V lookup: CDR1 SGHNT, CDR2 YYREEE (reference sequence). CDR3 residues: CASSPTPGVAYEQYF. The CDR3 region has the DNA TGTGCCAGCAGCCCGACTCCGGGGGTAGCCTACGAGCAGTACTTC.

This clone was counted only a few times. The V and J genes are TRBV6-6 and TRBJ1-5, with 8 bases fitting TRBD1. The CDR3 extends over 16 amino acids. The V segment lost 2 bases and the J segment 3 bases; nucleotides outside the gene matches: 6. Looked up from germline, CDR1 is MNHNY and CDR2 is SVGAGI (reference sequence). CDR3 DNA: TGTGCCAGCAGTTACCTTGGACAGGGTGACAATCAGCCCCAGCATTTT. It specifies CASSYLGQGDNQPQHF.

J is TRBJ2-7 and V is TRBV30; D call uncertain. Deletions cut 0 bases from V and 4 bases from J, with 16 bases between. This CDR3 has 15 amino acids. Germline values: CDR1 GTSNPN, CDR2 SVGIG (reference sequence). DNA for the CDR3: TGTGCCTGGAGTGTACACGGAGTCGATGGGTACGAGCAGTACTTC. This sequence encodes CAWSVHGVDGYEQYF.

V and J are TRBV19 and TRBJ1-5; possible D gene TRBD1, 6 bases. Between the trimmed V and J ends, which lost 5 bases and 5 bases, there was a span of 10 bases. Germline CDR1 reads LNHDA; CDR2 reads SQIVND (reference sequence). The CDR3 length is 13 residues. CDR3 region: CASSHAGDQPQHF. The CDR3, as DNA: TGTGCCAGTAGTCACGCAGGGGATCAGCCCCAGCATTTT.

This chain uses TRBV6-5 with TRBJ2-5, with D perhaps TRBD2 (6 bases). CDR1 and CDR2 (germline): MNHEY, SVGAGI. V was cut by 2 bases and J by 4 bases, with 11 bases left in between. The CDR3 is 14 residues long. CDR3 coding DNA: TGTGCCAGCAGTTACGGAGGGGTCGCAGAGACCCAGTACTTC. As protein: CASSYGGVAETQYF.

The gene calls are TRBV2 and TRBJ1-2; D gene ambiguous. Looked up from germline, CDR1 is SNHLY and CDR2 is FYNNEI. CDR3 length: 15 amino acids. Deletions cut 6 bases from V and 8 bases from J, with 22 bases between. The CDR3 is CASRAGLWSTKGYTF. As DNA, the CDR3 is TGTGCCAGCAGGGCGGGATTGTGGAGTACAAAGGGCTACACCTTC. The full variable domain, its missing parts supplied by reference TRBV2 and TRBJ1-2, is EPEVTQTPSHQVTQMGQEVILRCVPISNHLYFYWYRQILGQKVEFLVSFYNNEISEKSEIFDDQFSVERPDGSNFTLKIRSTKLEDSAMYFCASRAGLWSTKGYTFGSGTRLTVV.

The rearrangement joins TRBV7-9 to TRBJ2-7; perhaps TRBD2 as D (6 bases). V lost 5 bases and J lost 7, with 15 bases in between. The CDR3 extends over 13 amino acids. CDR1 is SEHNR and CDR2 is FQNEAQ in the germline V gene (reference sequence). CDR3 region: CASSLGTAGEQYF. As DNA, the CDR3 is TGTGCCAGCAGCCTCGGGACGGCGGGGGAGCAGTACTTC.

This CDR3 reads CASTPTGFTEAFF. Written as DNA, the CDR3 is TGTGCCAGCACCCCGACAGGGTTCACTGAAGCTTTCTTT. V gene TRBV19 combines with J gene TRBJ1-1, with 7 positions matching TRBD1. J gave up 4 bases and V 9 bases, and 8 bases lay outside the gene matches. The CDR3 contains 13 residues. Germline CDR1 LNHDA, CDR2 SQIVND (reference sequence).

The genes are TRBV2 and TRBJ1-1; D not resolved. This CDR3 region has 16 residues. Trimming stripped 4 bases from V and 3 bases from J, with 18 bases between. Germline V gene data show CDR1 as SNHLY and CDR2 as FYNNEI. The CDR3 loop is CASSVRSGPGDTEAFF. Written as DNA, the CDR3 is TGTGCCAGCAGTGTAAGGAGTGGGCCCGGGGACACTGAAGCTTTCTTT.

A word on this clone: The identical CDR3 is also encoded by other nucleotide sequences in the sample. The chain combines TRBV23-1 with TRBJ2-5, with 8 nucleotides matching TRBD2. TRBV23-1 qualifies as an ORF whose function is uncertain. This CDR3 contains 13 residues. Trimming cost V 5 bases and J 6 bases; bases outside gene matches: 5. This CDR3 reads CASSGRGGKTQYF. The CDR3 bases are TGCGCCAGCAGTGGTCGGGGGGGGAAGACCCAGTACTTC.

CDR3 DNA sequence: TGTGCCAGCAGCCTCTCACTACAGGGGCAAATCTATGGCTACACCTTC. Translation: CASSLSLQGQIYGYTF. This sequence joins TRBV16 and TRBJ1-2; 7 nucleotides line up with TRBD1. Germline V gene sequence: CDR1 KGHSY, CDR2 FQNENV. J gave up 4 bases and V 4 bases, and 12 bases lay outside the gene matches. CDR3 size: 16 residues.

The genes are TRBV10-3 and TRBJ1-2; D unresolved. V lost 0 bases to trimming and J lost 7 bases, with 3 bases between them. The CDR3 loop spans 11 amino acids. Germline CDR1 and CDR2: ENHRY and SYGVKD. For the CDR3, the DNA is TGTGCCATCAGTGAGTCCCGTGGCTACACCTTC. Protein product: CAISESRGYTF.

This clone came up once. The J gene is TRBJ1-1, the V gene TRBV5-1; possible D gene TRBD1, 6 bases. The length of the CDR3 is 16 residues. The germline CDR1 and CDR2 sequences are SGHRS and YFSETQ. Trimming left V 4 bases short and J 0 bases short, with 16 bases between. In DNA form, the CDR3 reads TGCGCCAGCAGCCGTCGGGACACCTTCATGAACACTGAAGCTTTCTTT. Its protein is CASSRRDTFMNTEAFF.

The chain combines TRBV30 with TRBJ2-2; no clear D. V was clipped by 3 bases and J by 0 bases, with 14 bases between them. From germline, CDR1 is GTSNPN and CDR2 SVGIG (reference sequence). The CDR3 contains 16 residues. The CDR3 sequence: CAWRVLTPANTGELFF. The CDR3, as DNA: TGTGCCTGGAGGGTACTGACACCTGCGAACACCGGGGAGCTGTTTTTT.

The chain carries TRBV18 and TRBJ2-3; 11 nucleotides line up with TRBD2. The J segment lost 5 bases and the V segment lost 2 bases, leaving 9 bases of the junction unmatched. Germline assignment: CDR1 KGHSH and CDR2 LQKENI. The CDR3 totals 17 residues. The CDR3 bases are TGTGCCAGCTCACCAACTCTACTAGCGGGAGAGGTAGATACGCAGTATTTT. Translated: CASSPTLLAGEVDTQYF.

The V gene is TRBV5-1, the J gene TRBJ2-3; 15 bases fit TRBD2. The CDR3 covers 18 residues. Germline V gene lookup returns CDR1 SGHRS and CDR2 YFSETQ. After removal of 4 bases from V and 2 bases from J, the junction contained 8 bases not matched to a gene. CDR3 amino acids: CASSPGTSGRRHTDTQYF. DNA for the CDR3: TGCGCCAGCAGCCCGGGGACTAGCGGGAGGAGACACACAGATACGCAGTATTTT.

The rearrangement links TRBV27 to TRBJ2-1, with a possible D match to TRBD2 (5 bases). Trimming shortened V by 2 bases and J by 2 bases, and 10 bases separated the two germline ends. CDR3 length: 15 amino acids. Germline CDR1 and CDR2: MNHEY and SMNVEV (reference sequence). CDR3 protein: CASSLRRVAYNEQFF. The CDR3 DNA is TGTGCCAGCAGTTTAAGGCGGGTAGCCTACAATGAGCAGTTCTTC.